This paragraph reports one TCR beta chain. This specimen belongs to a study of cytomegalovirus exposure and HLA in healthy donors. With 0 bases clipped from V and 8 bases from J, the junction kept 3 bases outside the gene matches. The length of the CDR3 is 13 residues. Per germline, CDR1 SGHKS and CDR2 YYEKEE (reference sequence). Primers: 60 Vbeta forward and 13 Jbeta reverse. Here immunoSEQ multiplex PCR was the method, and the copy in TCRdb shows in-frame clones only, minus some. Altogether around 190,000 clones are present, 65% to 75% being singletons, with the ten largest covering approximately 4.6%.

The sequence came from a man younger than 45 in good health and CMV-seropositive. The chain carries TRBV5-5 and TRBJ1-2, with 8 bases matching TRBD1. Specimen: PBMCs. CDR3 sequence reads: CASSLGTGSGYTF. For the CDR3, the DNA is TGTGCCAGCAGCTTGGGGACAGGGAGCGGCTACACCTTC. Combining the CDR3 with reference TRBV5-5 and TRBJ1-2 gives the whole variable domain DAGVTQSPTHLIKTRGQQVTLRCSPISGHKSVSWYQQVLGQGPQFIFQYYEKEERGRGNFPDRFSARQFPNYSSELNVNALLLGDSALYLCASSLGTGSGYTFGSGTRLTVV.